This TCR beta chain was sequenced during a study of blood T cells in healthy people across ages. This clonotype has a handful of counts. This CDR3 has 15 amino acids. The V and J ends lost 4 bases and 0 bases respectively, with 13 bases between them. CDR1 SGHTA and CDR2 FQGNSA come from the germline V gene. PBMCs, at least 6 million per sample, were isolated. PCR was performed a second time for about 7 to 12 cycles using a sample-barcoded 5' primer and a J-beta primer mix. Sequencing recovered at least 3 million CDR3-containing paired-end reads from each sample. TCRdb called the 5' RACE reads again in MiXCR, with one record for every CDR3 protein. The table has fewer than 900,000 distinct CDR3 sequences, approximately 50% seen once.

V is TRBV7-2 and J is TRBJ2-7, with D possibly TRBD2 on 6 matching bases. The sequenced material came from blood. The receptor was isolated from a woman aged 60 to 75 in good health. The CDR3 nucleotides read TGTGCCAGCAGCTCGGACTATCGGAGCTCCTACGAGCAGTACTTC. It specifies CASSSDYRSSYEQYF.